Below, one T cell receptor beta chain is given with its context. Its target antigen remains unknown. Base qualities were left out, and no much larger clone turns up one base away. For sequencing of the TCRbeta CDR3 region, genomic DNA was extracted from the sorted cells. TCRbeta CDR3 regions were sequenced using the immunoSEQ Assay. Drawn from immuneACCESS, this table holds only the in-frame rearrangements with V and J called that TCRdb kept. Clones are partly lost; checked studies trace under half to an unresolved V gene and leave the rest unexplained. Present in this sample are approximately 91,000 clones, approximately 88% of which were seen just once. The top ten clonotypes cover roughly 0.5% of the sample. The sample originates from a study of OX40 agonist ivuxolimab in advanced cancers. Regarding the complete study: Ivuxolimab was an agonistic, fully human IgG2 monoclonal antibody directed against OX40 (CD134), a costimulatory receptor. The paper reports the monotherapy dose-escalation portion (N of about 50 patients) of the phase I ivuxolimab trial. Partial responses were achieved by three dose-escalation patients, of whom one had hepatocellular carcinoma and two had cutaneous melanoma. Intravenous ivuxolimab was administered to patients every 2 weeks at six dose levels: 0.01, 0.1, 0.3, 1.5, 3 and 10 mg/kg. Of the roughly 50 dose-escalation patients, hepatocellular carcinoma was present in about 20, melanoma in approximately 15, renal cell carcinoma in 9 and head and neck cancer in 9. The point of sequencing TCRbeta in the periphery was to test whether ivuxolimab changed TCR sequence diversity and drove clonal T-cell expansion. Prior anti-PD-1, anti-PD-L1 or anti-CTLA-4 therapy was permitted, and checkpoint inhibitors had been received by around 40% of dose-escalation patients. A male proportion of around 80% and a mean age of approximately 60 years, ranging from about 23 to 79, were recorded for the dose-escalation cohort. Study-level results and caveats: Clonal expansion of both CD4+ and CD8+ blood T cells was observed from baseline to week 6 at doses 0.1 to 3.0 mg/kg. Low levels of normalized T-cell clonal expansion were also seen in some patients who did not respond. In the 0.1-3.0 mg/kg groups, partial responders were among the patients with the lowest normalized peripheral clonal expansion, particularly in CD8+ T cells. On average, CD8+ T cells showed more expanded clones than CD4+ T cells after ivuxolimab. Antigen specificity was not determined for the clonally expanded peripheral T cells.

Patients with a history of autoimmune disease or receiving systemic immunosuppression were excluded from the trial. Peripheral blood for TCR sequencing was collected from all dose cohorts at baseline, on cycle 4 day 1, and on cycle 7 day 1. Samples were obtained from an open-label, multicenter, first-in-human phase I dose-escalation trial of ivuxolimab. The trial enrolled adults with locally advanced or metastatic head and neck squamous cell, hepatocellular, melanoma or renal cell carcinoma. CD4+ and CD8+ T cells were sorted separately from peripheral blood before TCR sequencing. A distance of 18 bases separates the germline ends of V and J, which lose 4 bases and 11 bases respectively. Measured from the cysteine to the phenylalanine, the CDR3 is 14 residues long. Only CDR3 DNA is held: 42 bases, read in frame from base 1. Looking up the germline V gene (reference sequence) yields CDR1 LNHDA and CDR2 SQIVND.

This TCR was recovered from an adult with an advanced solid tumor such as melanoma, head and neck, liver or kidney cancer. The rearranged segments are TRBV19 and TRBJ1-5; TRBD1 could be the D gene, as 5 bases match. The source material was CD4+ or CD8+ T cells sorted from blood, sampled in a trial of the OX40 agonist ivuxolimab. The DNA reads TGTGCCAGTAGTAACCGGGACCCAAAGGCGGCCCAGCATTTT. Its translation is CASSNRDPKAAQHF.